Below are 30 T cell receptor beta chains sequenced from a single sample in a study of OX40 agonist ivuxolimab in advanced cancers. Generated by immunoSEQ multiplex PCR, the TCRdb table keeps only in-frame clones and is missing some. The repertoire holds roughly 7,000 clones, around 82% seen once, with 19% in the top ten. The sequenced sample was CD4+ or CD8+ T cells sorted from blood, obtained in a trial of the OX40 agonist ivuxolimab. The receptors derive from an adult with an advanced solid tumor such as melanoma, head and neck, liver or kidney cancer.

This rearrangement joins TRBV9 to TRBJ2-2; D unclear. The CDR3 extends over 15 amino acids. CDR1 is SGDLS, CDR2 YYNGEE, per germline. V lost 0 bases, J lost 1 base, and 7 bases lay in between. The CDR3 here is CASSVGRENTGELFF. The CDR3 nucleotides are TGTGCCAGCAGCGTAGGAAGGGAGAACACCGGGGAGCTGTTTTTT.

V gene TRBV7-6 combines with J gene TRBJ2-1; weak D call: TRBD1 (6 bases). CDR3 length: 16 residues. V lost 5 bases to trimming and J lost 4 bases, with 18 bases between them. Germline CDR1 reads SGHVS; CDR2 reads FNYEAQ. The CDR3 reads CASSDNTGNSYNEQFF. In DNA, the CDR3 is TGTGCCAGCAGCGACAACACAGGGAACTCTTACAATGAGCAGTTCTTC. The variable domain in full, with the rest retrieved from reference TRBV7-6 and TRBJ2-1, is GAGVSQSPRYKVTKRGQDVALRCDPISGHVSLYWYRQALGQGPEFLTYFNYEAQQDKSGLPNDRFSAERPEGSISTLTIQRTEQRDSAMYRCASSDNTGNSYNEQFFGPGTRLTVL.

This rearrangement joins TRBV29-1 to TRBJ2-6; perhaps TRBD2 as D (6 bases). The CDR3 loop spans 17 amino acids. With 5 bases removed from V and 5 bases from J, the gap between germline ends came to 22 bases. Germline values: CDR1 SQVTM, CDR2 ANQGSEA. CDR3 coding DNA: TGCAGCGTTCCAGCTAAACTAGCAAAAAGTCGGGCCAACGTCCTGACTTTC. Protein sequence: CSVPAKLAKSRANVLTF.

V usage is TRBV27 and J usage is TRBJ1-2; D perhaps matches TRBD1 (6 bases). V gave up 3 bases and J gave up 5 bases, with 13 bases separating them. The CDR3 is 14 residues long. The germline V gene encodes CDR1 MNHEY and CDR2 SMNVEV (reference sequence). In nucleotides, the CDR3 is TGTGCCAGCAGTTTCTCCACGGACAGTTATGGCTACACCTTC. Encoded protein: CASSFSTDSYGYTF.

This rearrangement joins TRBV7-3 to TRBJ2-7, with D tentatively TRBD1 (6 bases). The V gene lost 5 bases and the J gene lost 0 bases, with 8 bases spanning the gap. The V gene's germline CDR1 is SGHTA and CDR2 FQGTGA. CDR3 length: 13 residues. CDR3 in DNA: TGTGCCAGCAGCATGGACAGCTCCTACGAGCAGTACTTC. Protein product: CASSMDSSYEQYF.

The chain carries TRBV5-6 and TRBJ1-1, with unresolved D. V gave up 2 bases and J gave up 5 bases, with 10 bases separating them. This CDR3 has 13 amino acids. Germline V gene sequence: CDR1 SGHDT, CDR2 YYEEEE. CDR3 amino acids: CASSFDFGTEAFF. DNA for the CDR3: TGTGCCAGCAGCTTTGATTTTGGAACTGAAGCTTTCTTT. Full variable domain (rest looked up from reference TRBV5-6 and TRBJ1-1): DAGVTQSPTHLIKTRGQQVTLRCSPKSGHDTVSWYQQALGQGPQFIFQYYEEEERQRGNFPDRFSGHQFPNYSSELNVNALLLGDSALYLCASSFDFGTEAFFGQGTRLTVV.

The chain employs TRBV30 and TRBJ1-1, with D uncertain. This CDR3 comprises 13 residues. Germline V lookup: CDR1 GTSNPN, CDR2 SVGIG (reference sequence). Trimming cost V 0 bases and J 1 base, with 6 bases left between them. CDR3 DNA sequence: TGTGCCTGGAGTGTGGCAGAGAACACTGAAGCTTTCTTT. Translated: CAWSVAENTEAFF.

This chain joins TRBV6-5 and TRBJ1-5; 7 nucleotides align to TRBD1. The germline V gene has CDR1 MNHEY and CDR2 SVGAGI. CDR3 length: 14 residues. V was clipped by 7 bases and J by 3 bases; unmatched bases: 6. Written as DNA, the CDR3 is TGTGCCAGCAACCCACAGGGGCTCAATCAGCCCCAGCATTTT. This sequence encodes CASNPQGLNQPQHF.

The CDR3 DNA sequence: TGTGCCAGCAGTTTGGACAGCTTCAGCTCCTACGAGCAGTACTTC. The encoded protein is CASSLDSFSSYEQYF. V gene TRBV6-1 combines with J gene TRBJ2-7, with a possible D match to TRBD1 (6 bases). The germline CDR1 and CDR2 sequences are MNHNS and SASEGT. V was clipped by 5 bases and J by 0 bases, with 14 bases between them. The CDR3 is 15 amino acids.

The chain couples TRBV9 to TRBJ2-5; possible D gene TRBD2, 7 bases. Germline-derived CDR1 and CDR2 are SGDLS and YYNGEE. This CDR3 has 15 residues. The V gene lost 4 bases and the J gene lost 5 bases, with 18 bases spanning the gap. The CDR3 sequence is CASSPRGGSGETQYF. In nucleotides, the CDR3 is TGTGCCAGCAGCCCGAGGGGGGGGAGCGGCGAGACCCAGTACTTC. Variable domain in full (rest from reference TRBV9 and TRBJ2-5): DSGVTQTPKHLITATGQRVTLRCSPRSGDLSVYWYQQSLDQGLQFLIQYYNGEERAKGNILERFSAQQFPDLHSELNLSSLELGDSALYFCASSPRGGSGETQYFGPGTRLLVL.

Only one count was recorded for this clone. The chain has TRBV27 and TRBJ1-1; TRBD1 is a possible D gene (6 bases). Deletions cut 3 bases from V and 6 bases from J, with 17 bases between. CDR1 MNHEY and CDR2 SMNVEV come from the germline V gene (reference sequence). The CDR3 length is 15 residues. The CDR3 nucleotides are TGTGCCAGCAGTTTTAGGGGGGGGTTATTCCCTGAAGCTTTCTTT. Its protein product is CASSFRGGLFPEAFF.

The chain employs TRBV6-5 and TRBJ1-5; D is ambiguous. Germline CDR1 and CDR2: MNHEY and SVGAGI. Trimming took 4 bases from V and 2 from J, leaving 15 bases between them. This CDR3 comprises 16 residues. CDR3 region: CASSSGPWVGNQPQHF. As DNA, the CDR3 is TGTGCCAGCAGTTCGGGTCCCTGGGTGGGCAATCAGCCCCAGCATTTT.

About this clone: Being one base from a much bigger clone, this may be a read error. V usage is TRBV7-6 and J usage is TRBJ2-7; possible D gene TRBD1, 5 bases. Germline V gives CDR1 SGHVS, CDR2 FNYEAQ. The CDR3 loop spans 13 amino acids. The CDR3 loop is CAGSIGSGNEQYF. DNA of the CDR3: TGTGCCGGCAGCATAGGGTCAGGGAACGAGCAGTACTTC.

CDR3: CASSQDLGATNEKLFF. The CDR3 DNA reads as TGTGCCAGCAGCCAAGATCTAGGGGCCACTAATGAAAAACTGTTTTTT. This chain uses TRBV4-2 with TRBJ1-4, with TRBD1 as a possible D gene (5 bases). The CDR3 spans 16 residues. Germline CDR1 LGHNA, CDR2 YNFKEQ. The V gene lost 0 bases and the J gene lost 2 bases, with 10 bases spanning the gap.

The chain carries TRBV9 and TRBJ1-2, with D perhaps matching TRBD1 (6 bases). The CDR3 runs to 15 residues. Germline CDR1 is SGDLS and CDR2 is YYNGEE. Trimming shortened V by 4 bases and J by 4 bases, and 17 bases separated the two germline ends. The CDR3 here is CASSPQSRGAYGYTF. As DNA, the CDR3 is TGTGCCAGCAGCCCTCAGTCCAGGGGCGCCTATGGCTACACCTTC.

V and J are TRBV5-4 and TRBJ1-2; 11 bases fit TRBD1. The CDR3 spans 16 residues. V dropped 4 bases and J dropped 4; count of bases not matched to a gene: 9. Germline assignment: CDR1 SGHNT and CDR2 YYREEE (reference sequence). The CDR3 loop reads CASSHLSGQGAYGYTF. The CDR3 DNA follows: TGTGCCAGCAGCCACTTATCCGGACAGGGGGCCTATGGCTACACCTTC. The entire variable domain, with the rest obtained from reference TRBV5-4 and TRBJ1-2, is as follows: ETGVTQSPTHLIKTRGQQVTLRCSSQSGHNTVSWYQQALGQGPQFIFQYYREEENGRGNFPPRFSGLQFPNYSSELNVNALELDDSALYLCASSHLSGQGAYGYTFGSGTRLTVV.

The chain uses TRBV7-2 and TRBJ2-5, with TRBD1 matching over 7 bases. This CDR3 is built from 16 residues. Germline CDR1 is SGHTA and CDR2 is FQGNSA. Unmatched junction bases numbered 10, after V lost 5 bases and J lost 1 base. CDR3 amino acids: CASSRPSDRRQETQYF. DNA of the CDR3: TGTGCCAGCAGCCGTCCCTCGGACAGGCGCCAAGAGACCCAGTACTTC.

The rearrangement joins TRBV4-2 to TRBJ2-6; no clear D gene. The CDR3 contains 16 residues. The germline V and J ends were trimmed by 4 bases and 0 bases, with 10 bases remaining between them. Germline CDR1 is LGHNA and CDR2 is YNFKEQ. The DNA for the CDR3 is TGTGCCAGCAGCCCCCAAAGGAGCTCTGGGGCCAACGTCCTGACTTTC. Its protein product is CASSPQRSSGANVLTF.

This CDR3 reads CASSLDFWDREYNSPLHF. For the CDR3, the DNA is TGTGCCAGCAGCTTAGATTTCTGGGACAGGGAATATAATTCACCCCTCCACTTT. The rearrangement uses TRBV11-2 and TRBJ1-6, with 9 bases fitting TRBD1. J was trimmed by 4 bases and V by 0 bases; bases with no gene match: 7. This CDR3 region has 18 residues. Germline V gene sequence: CDR1 SGHAT, CDR2 FQNNGV.

V usage is TRBV6-4 and J usage is TRBJ2-1; 12 bases are shared with TRBD2. From germline, CDR1 is MRHNA and CDR2 SNTAGT. The V gene end was trimmed by 5 bases and the J gene end by 4 bases; junction bases not matched to a gene: 6. The CDR3 extends over 16 amino acids. The DNA of the CDR3 is TGTGCCAGCAGTCGCCGCGGGACTAGCGGGTACAATGAGCAGTTCTTC. Its protein is CASSRRGTSGYNEQFF.

This chain connects TRBV6-1 to TRBJ2-7; D possibly matches TRBD1 or TRBD2 (5 bases each). V was cut by 0 bases and J by 6 bases, with 12 bases left in between. CDR3 length: 14 amino acids. The germline V gene has CDR1 MNHNS and CDR2 SASEGT. The CDR3 nucleotides read TGTGCCAGCAGTGAAGCGTGGGGGTTAGTCGAGCAGTACTTC. It is translated as CASSEAWGLVEQYF.

The V call is TRBV29-1, the J call TRBJ2-5; D is uncertain. The ends were cut back, 3 bases at V and 5 bases at J, with 13 bases in the middle. This CDR3 has 13 residues. CDR1 is SQVTM, CDR2 ANQGSEA, per germline. The CDR3 loop is CSVDYSAEETQYF. The CDR3 nucleotides read TGCAGCGTTGATTATTCGGCCGAGGAGACCCAGTACTTC.

This chain uses TRBV29-1 with TRBJ1-1, with 8 bases lining up with TRBD1. Losses at the gene ends were 8 bases for V and 3 bases for J; bases not matched to a gene: 17. CDR1 is SQVTM, CDR2 ANQGSEA, per germline. The CDR3 is 16 amino acids. The chain's CDR3 is CSPRFALDRVDTEAFF. DNA for the CDR3: TGCAGCCCTCGTTTTGCCCTGGACAGGGTGGACACTGAAGCTTTCTTT.

This rearrangement joins TRBV5-6 to TRBJ1-5; D is perhaps TRBD1 (5 bases). This CDR3 comprises 15 residues. The germline V gene has CDR1 SGHDT and CDR2 YYEEEE. Trimming left V 5 bases short and J 3 bases short, with 15 bases between. The CDR3 is CASSSGHLDNQPQHF. The CDR3 nucleotides read TGTGCCAGCAGTTCGGGGCACTTAGACAATCAGCCCCAGCATTTT.

The chain carries TRBV4-2 and TRBJ2-7, with D perhaps TRBD1 (8 bases). The CDR3 contains 17 residues. Germline V gives CDR1 LGHNA, CDR2 YNFKEQ. V dropped 0 bases and J dropped 2 bases, with 17 bases sitting between them. In DNA form, the CDR3 reads TGTGCCAGCAGCCAAGATGAACAGGGGGGGATCGCCTACGAGCAGTACTTC. This gives the protein CASSQDEQGGIAYEQYF.

A remark on this clone: The sample holds other DNA sequences that translate to the same CDR3. This sequence joins TRBV6-5 and TRBJ2-1; tentatively, D is TRBD2 (5 bases). The germline gives CDR1 MNHEY, CDR2 SVGAGI. The CDR3 runs to 15 residues. Trimming removed 6 bases at V and 0 bases at J, with 12 bases between. CDR3 sequence: CASSPRGSSYNEQFF. The CDR3 bases are TGTGCCAGCAGCCCCCGGGGTAGCTCCTACAATGAGCAGTTCTTC.

The chain carries TRBV9 and TRBJ2-5, with D maybe TRBD2 (6 bases). V was clipped by 2 bases and J by 6 bases, with 23 bases between them. The CDR3 is 17 amino acids. From germline, CDR1 is SGDLS and CDR2 YYNGEE. CDR3 nucleotide sequence: TGTGCCAGCAGCGTCGGGGGTAGCTGGGGCTTGGGGAAGACCCAGTACTTC. It is translated as CASSVGGSWGLGKTQYF.

This sequence joins TRBV6-6 and TRBJ2-7; 7 nucleotides align to TRBD1. Germline lookup yields CDR1 MNHNY and CDR2 SVGAGI (reference sequence). The CDR3 totals 12 residues. J gave up 4 bases and V 5 bases, and 2 bases lay outside the gene matches. CDR3 residues: CASSPGQYEQYF. The CDR3 DNA follows: TGTGCCAGCAGTCCGGGACAGTACGAGCAGTACTTC.

The CDR3 here is CASSAGGGNSPLHF. As DNA, the CDR3 is TGTGCCAGCAGCGCCGGTGGGGGGAATTCACCCCTCCACTTT. V is TRBV9 and J is TRBJ1-6; D perhaps matches TRBD1 (5 bases). The CDR3 covers 14 residues. V was trimmed by 3 bases and J by 7 bases, leaving 11 bases between them. The germline gives CDR1 SGDLS, CDR2 YYNGEE.

This rearrangement joins TRBV6-1 to TRBJ1-6; weak D call: TRBD1 (5 bases). The CDR3 is made up of 14 amino acids. Germline V gives CDR1 MNHNS, CDR2 SASEGT. V was shortened by 5 bases and J by 6 bases, with 11 bases between the two germline ends. The CDR3 reads CASSIGTGNSPLHF. The CDR3 bases are TGTGCCAGCAGTATCGGGACTGGTAATTCACCCCTCCACTTT.